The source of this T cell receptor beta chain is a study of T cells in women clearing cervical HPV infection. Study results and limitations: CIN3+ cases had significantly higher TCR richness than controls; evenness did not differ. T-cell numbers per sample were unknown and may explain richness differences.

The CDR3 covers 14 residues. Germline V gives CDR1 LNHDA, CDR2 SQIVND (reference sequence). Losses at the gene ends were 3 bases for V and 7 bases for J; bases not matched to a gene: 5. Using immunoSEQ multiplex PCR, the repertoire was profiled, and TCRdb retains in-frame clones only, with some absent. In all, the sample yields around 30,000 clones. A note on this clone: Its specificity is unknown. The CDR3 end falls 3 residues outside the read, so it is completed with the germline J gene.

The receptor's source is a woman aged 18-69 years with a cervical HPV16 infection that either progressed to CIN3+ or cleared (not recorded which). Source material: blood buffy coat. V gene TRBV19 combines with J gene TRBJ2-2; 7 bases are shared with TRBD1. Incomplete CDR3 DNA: TGTGCCAGTAGTATTAAACAGGGGATCGGGGAG. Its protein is CASSIKQGIGE. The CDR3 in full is CASSIKQGIGELFF.